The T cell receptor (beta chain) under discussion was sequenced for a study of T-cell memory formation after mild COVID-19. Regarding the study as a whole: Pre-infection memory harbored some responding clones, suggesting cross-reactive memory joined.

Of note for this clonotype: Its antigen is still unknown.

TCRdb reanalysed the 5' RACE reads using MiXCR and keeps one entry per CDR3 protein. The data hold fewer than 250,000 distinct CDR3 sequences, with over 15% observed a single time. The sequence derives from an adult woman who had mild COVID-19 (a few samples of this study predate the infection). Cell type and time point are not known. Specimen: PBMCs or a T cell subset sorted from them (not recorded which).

This chain's CDR3 is CASSPQLAVQETQYF. In DNA form, the CDR3 reads TGTGCCAGTAGCCCTCAACTAGCAGTTCAAGAGACCCAGTACTTC. The chain has TRBV19 and TRBJ2-5; a weak D match, TRBD2 (6 bases). V lost 6 bases to trimming and J lost 2 bases, with 16 bases between them. Germline-derived CDR1 and CDR2 are LNHDA and SQIVND (reference sequence). CDR3 size: 15 residues.